Sequencing of this T cell receptor beta chain was carried out in a study of regulatory T cells in long-lasting Graves disease. Trimming shortened V by 5 bases and J by 4 bases, and 17 bases separated the two germline ends. The CDR3 sequence is 16 residues long. The germline gives CDR1 SNHLY, CDR2 FYNNEI. Regarding the study as a whole: Among samples with persistent disease, TRBV28, TRBJ1-2 and TRBJ2-5 were favored.

This clonotype was counted at least ten times. The antigen remains unidentified. Both iRepertoire HTBI primers and Arm-PCR of CDR3 regions were used to build the TCR beta libraries. TCRdb passed the multiplex PCR reads through MiXCR, listing each CDR3 protein once. The sample comprises a few hundred thousand distinct CDR3 sequences, 12% to 15% of which are singletons, and roughly a sixth rests with the top ten. Regarding time point: newly diagnosed GD, antithyroid drugs for less than 3 months. Extracted PBMC RNA gave rise to the TCR library. These sequences were also reported in another study, on T cells in Graves' hyperthyroidism and ophthalmopathy. That investigation notes: Primed by the HTBI set, a first-round RT-PCR was run on the TCR CDR3.

Sequenced here: peripheral blood mononuclear cells (PBMCs), sampled at new diagnosis, from a patient treated with antithyroid drugs. The chain uses TRBV2 and TRBJ1-4; the D gene is possibly TRBD1 (5 bases). This TCR derives from a woman aged 50 to 65 with Graves disease. CDR3 DNA: TGTGCCAGCAGTCCTCATCAGGGAGGGGATAATGAAAAACTGTTTTTT. Translation gives CASSPHQGGDNEKLFF.